The 6 T cell receptor beta chains below come from one sample, sequenced in a study of identical twins. TCRdb reprocessed the 5' RACE reads with MiXCR, giving one entry per CDR3 protein. The sample shows around 570,000 distinct CDR3 sequences, 9.5% to 10% of them seen only once. These same records also appear under a second study, on yellow fever vaccine responses in identical twins.

Sample: PBMCs. Every receptor here comes from a woman younger than 35 in good health.

This clonotype was recorded at least ten times. The chain combines TRBV28 with TRBJ2-1, with 9 bases aligning to TRBD2. The CDR3 extends over 14 amino acids. Germline loops: CDR1 MDHEN, CDR2 SYDVKM. The ends lost 3 bases at V and 10 bases at J; junction bases unmatched: 7. CDR3 bases: TGTGCCAGCAGTTTGGCCGGACTAGCGACCGAGCAGTTCTTC. Its translation: CASSLAGLATEQFF.

This chain connects TRBV3-1 to TRBJ2-4; 7 bases line up with TRBD1. The J segment lost 4 bases and the V segment lost 2 bases, leaving 11 bases of the junction unmatched. Germline V gene data show CDR1 as LGHDT and CDR2 as YNNKEL (reference sequence). The CDR3 covers 17 residues. CDR3 in amino acids: CASSQISGGIQKNIQYF. The CDR3 DNA is TGTGCCAGCAGCCAAATATCAGGGGGTATCCAAAAAAACATTCAGTACTTC.

V usage is TRBV7-2 and J usage is TRBJ2-1; either TRBD1 or TRBD2 may fit D (5 bases each). The CDR3 covers 15 residues. Trimming removed 5 bases at V and 3 bases at J, with 14 bases between. Germline V gives CDR1 SGHTA, CDR2 FQGNSA. CDR3 DNA sequence: TGTGCCAGCAGCCCGGGACGGATAAACTACAATGAGCAGTTCTTC. This translates into CASSPGRINYNEQFF.

In this sample, this clonotype turned up a few times. The CDR3 region has the DNA TGTGCCAGCGCGAGACAGGGCTCGAACGAGCAGTACTTC. Translating it yields CASARQGSNEQYF. The chain combines TRBV18 with TRBJ2-7; 7 nucleotides match TRBD1. V trimming: 8 bases; J trimming: 5 bases; junction bases outside the gene matches: 9. The CDR3 totals 13 residues. Germline V lookup: CDR1 KGHSH, CDR2 LQKENI.

The gene calls are TRBV25-1 and TRBJ1-1; possibly TRBD1 for D (5 bases). V lost 3 bases to trimming and J lost 1 base, with 9 bases between them. CDR1 and CDR2 (germline): MGHDK, SYGVNS. This CDR3 contains 14 residues. CDR3 sequence: CASSDPGGNTEAFF. The CDR3 DNA is TGTGCCAGCAGTGACCCGGGGGGGAACACTGAAGCTTTCTTT.

This clonotype showed up many times. The chain couples TRBV7-2 to TRBJ2-2; 9 bases line up with TRBD1. Germline CDR1 SGHTA, CDR2 FQGNSA. The junction had 5 bases not matched to a gene; V was cut back by 5 bases and J by 1 base. The CDR3 has 16 residues. The CDR3 sequence is CASSPLGQGNTGELFF. As DNA, the CDR3 is TGTGCCAGCAGCCCCCTGGGACAGGGGAACACCGGGGAGCTGTTTTTT.